This TCR beta chain stems from a study of CD8 T cells in ankylosing spondylitis. The CDR3 is made up of 13 amino acids. Between the trimmed V and J ends, which lost 6 bases and 6 bases, there was a span of 14 bases. Each CDR3 protein gets one entry after TCRdb re-called the 5' RACE reads with MiXCR. Of nearly 350,000 distinct CDR3 sequences in the sample, about 15% were seen once. The TCR sequence derives from a male donor with ankylosing spondylitis or in good health (not recorded which). Source material: blood, either unsorted or a sorted T cell fraction (not recorded which). This chain uses TRBV12-3 or TRBV12-4 with TRBJ1-2, with D possibly matching TRBD1 (6 bases). This chain's CDR3 is CASSGQLVDGYTF. CDR3 nucleotides: TGTGCCAGCAGCGGACAGTTAGTGGATGGCTACACCTTC.